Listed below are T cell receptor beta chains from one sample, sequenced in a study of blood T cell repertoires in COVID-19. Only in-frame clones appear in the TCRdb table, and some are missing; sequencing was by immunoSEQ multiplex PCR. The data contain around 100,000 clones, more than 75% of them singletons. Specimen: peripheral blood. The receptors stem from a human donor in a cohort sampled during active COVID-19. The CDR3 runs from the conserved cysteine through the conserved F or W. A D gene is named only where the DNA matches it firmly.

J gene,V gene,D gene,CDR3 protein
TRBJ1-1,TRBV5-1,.,CASSLDGQNTEAFF
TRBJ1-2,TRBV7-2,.,CASSPRRGHYGYTF
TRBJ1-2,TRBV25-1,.,CASSVSDYGYTF
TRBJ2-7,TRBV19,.,CASSIEGHSNFGQYF
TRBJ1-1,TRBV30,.,CAWSVLLGRGAFF
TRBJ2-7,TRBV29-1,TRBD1,CSVLDRGISYEQYF
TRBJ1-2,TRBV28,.,CASSSYLLVYGYTF
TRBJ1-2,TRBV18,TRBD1,CASSPGTGGDYGYTF
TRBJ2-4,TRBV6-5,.,CASSYSWEDGNIQYF
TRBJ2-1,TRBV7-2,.,CASSFPVSGTYTRGEQFF
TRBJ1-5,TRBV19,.,CASSISGDGNQPQHF
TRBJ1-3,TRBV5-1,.,CASSLDSGSGNTIYF
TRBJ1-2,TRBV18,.,CASSPGQTGGYTF
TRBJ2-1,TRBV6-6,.,CASSPAVEQFF
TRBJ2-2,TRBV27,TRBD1,CASSHRGRVNTGELFF
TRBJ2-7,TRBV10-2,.,CASKAGDPTYEQYF
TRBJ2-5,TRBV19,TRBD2,CASSIAPLTSGGETQYF
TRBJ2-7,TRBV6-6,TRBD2,CASSYGRTSGSEQYF
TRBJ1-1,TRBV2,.,CASSGTRTEAFF
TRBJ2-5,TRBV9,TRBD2,CASSVAPSSGGQETQYF
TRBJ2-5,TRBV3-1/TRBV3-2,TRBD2,CASSSGGPETQYF
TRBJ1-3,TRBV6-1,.,CASSESVQGAGGNTIYF
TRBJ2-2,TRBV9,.,CASSPTSRGANTGELFF
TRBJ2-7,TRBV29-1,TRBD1,CSVSGTGSSYEQYF
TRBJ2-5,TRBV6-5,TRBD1,CASSQTGAETQYF
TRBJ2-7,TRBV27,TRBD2,CASSRSGSSYEQYF
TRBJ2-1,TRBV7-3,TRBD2,CASSLGLAGSDEQFF
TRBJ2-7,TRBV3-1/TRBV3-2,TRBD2,CASSRSSGGAYEQYF
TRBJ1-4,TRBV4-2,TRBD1,CASSQAQGLYSEKLFF
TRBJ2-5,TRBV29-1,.,CSVQTGWTQYF
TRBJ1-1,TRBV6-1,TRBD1,CASSEAHYRGGGGAFF
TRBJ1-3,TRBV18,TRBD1,CASSPQGFSGNTIYF
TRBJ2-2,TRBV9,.,CASSSSEGVPWDTGELFF
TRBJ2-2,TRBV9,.,CASSTLTGSYTGELFF
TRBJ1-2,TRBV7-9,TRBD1,CASSTGQGTPQISYGYTF
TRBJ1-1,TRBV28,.,CALGGDTEAFF
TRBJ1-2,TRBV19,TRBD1,CASTPDRAPNYGYTF
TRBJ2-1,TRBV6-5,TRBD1,CASGTDANNEQFF
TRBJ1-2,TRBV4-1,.,CASSPDFPGYYGYTF
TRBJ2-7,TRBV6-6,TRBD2,CASSSRGLAGTEQYF
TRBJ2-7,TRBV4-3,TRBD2,CASSQDGRESVYEQYF
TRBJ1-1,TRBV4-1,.,CASSNAGNSNGGENTEAFF
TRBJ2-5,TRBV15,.,CATSRPRYETQYF
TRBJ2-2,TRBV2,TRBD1,CASTPGQGRTGELFF
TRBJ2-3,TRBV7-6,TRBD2,CASSLRTSGEDTQYF
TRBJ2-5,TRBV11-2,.,CASSLITQETQYF
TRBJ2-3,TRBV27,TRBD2,CASSFILAGGSTDTQYF
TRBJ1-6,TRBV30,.,CAWKARGRSPLHF
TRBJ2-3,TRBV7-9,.,CASSLKADTDTQYF